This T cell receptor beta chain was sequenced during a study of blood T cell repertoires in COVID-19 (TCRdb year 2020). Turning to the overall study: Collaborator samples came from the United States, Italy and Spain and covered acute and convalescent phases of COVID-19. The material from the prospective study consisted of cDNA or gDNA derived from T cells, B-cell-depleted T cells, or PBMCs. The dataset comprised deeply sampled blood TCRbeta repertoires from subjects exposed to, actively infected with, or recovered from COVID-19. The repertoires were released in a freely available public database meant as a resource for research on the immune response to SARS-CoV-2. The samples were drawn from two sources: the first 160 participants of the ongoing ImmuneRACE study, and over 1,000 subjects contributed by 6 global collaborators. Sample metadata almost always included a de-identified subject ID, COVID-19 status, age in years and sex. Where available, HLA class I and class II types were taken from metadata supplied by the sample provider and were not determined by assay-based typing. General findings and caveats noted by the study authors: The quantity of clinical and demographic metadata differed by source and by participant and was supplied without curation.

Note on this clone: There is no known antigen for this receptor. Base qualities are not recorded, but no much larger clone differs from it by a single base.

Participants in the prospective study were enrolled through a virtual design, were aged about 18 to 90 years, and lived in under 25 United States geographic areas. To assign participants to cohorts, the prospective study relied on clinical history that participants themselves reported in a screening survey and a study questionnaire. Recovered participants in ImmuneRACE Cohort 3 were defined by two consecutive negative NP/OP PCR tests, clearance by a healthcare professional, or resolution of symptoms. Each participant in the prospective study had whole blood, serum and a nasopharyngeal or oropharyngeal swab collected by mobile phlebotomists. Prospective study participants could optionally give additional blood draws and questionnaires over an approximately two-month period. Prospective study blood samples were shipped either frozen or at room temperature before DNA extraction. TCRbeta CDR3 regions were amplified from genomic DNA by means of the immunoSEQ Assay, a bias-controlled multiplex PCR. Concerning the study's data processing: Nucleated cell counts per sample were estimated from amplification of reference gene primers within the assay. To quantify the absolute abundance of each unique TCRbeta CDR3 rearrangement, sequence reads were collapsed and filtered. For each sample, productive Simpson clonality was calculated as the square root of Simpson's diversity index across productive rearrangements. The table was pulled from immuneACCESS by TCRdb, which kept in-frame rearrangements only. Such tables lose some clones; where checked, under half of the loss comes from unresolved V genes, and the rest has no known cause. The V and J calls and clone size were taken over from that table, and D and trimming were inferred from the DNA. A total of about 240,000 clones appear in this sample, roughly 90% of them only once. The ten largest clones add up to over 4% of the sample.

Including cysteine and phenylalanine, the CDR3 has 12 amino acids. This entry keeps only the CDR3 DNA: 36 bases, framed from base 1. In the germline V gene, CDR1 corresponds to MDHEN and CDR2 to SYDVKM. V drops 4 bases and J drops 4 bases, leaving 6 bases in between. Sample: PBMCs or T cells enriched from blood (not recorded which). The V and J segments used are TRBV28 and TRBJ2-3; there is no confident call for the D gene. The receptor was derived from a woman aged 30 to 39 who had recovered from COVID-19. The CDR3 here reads CASSSVPDTQYF. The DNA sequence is TGTGCCAGCAGTTCCGTCCCAGATACGCAGTATTTT. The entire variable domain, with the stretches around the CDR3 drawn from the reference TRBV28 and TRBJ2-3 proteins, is DVKVTQSSRYLVKRTGEKVFLECVQDMDHENMFWYRQDPGLGLRLIYFSYDVKMKEKGDIPEGYSVSREKKERFSLILESASTNQTSMYLCASSSVPDTQYFGPGTRLTVL.